This T cell receptor (beta chain) was found in a study of cytomegalovirus exposure and HLA in healthy donors. Study-wide findings and caveats: The presence/absence work took it that sequencing depth was about the same across donors. As a later analysis showed, a missense DCLRE1C variant was linked to trimming of TCR beta V- and J-genes.

Turning to this clone: Its antigen is undetermined.

The junction had 2 bases not matched to a gene; V was cut back by 1 base and J by 1 base. The CDR3 has 16 residues. Germline V lookup: CDR1 SGHVS, CDR2 FNYEAQ. The primer mix had 60 Vbeta and 13 Jbeta primers. Clones were read by immunoSEQ multiplex PCR, and TCRdb kept only the in-frame ones, dropping some. The table records about 120,000 clones, over 60% of them present only once. This chain uses TRBV7-6 with TRBJ2-1, with TRBD2 matching over 9 bases. Sequencing was carried out using PBMCs. This receptor was obtained from a woman younger than 45 in good health and CMV-seropositive. The DNA for the CDR3 is TGTGCCAGCAGCTTAGGGGCGGGGGGGTCCTACAATGAGCAGTTCTTC. It is translated as CASSLGAGGSYNEQFF.